This T cell receptor beta chain originates from a study of cytomegalovirus exposure and HLA in healthy donors. For the study at large: Of the donors genotyped, several hundred in all, 80% to 85% fell in the Caucasian-associated ancestry cluster. Whole-study results and caveats: CMV serostatus alone was available as immune exposure information. Based on reports, TCR beta sequences accurately predicted HLA-A and HLA-B alleles for most subjects. Association of a missense DCLRE1C variant with TCR beta V- and J-gene trimming was reported in a later analysis.

This clone showed up just a few times. The antigen remains undetermined. This CDR3 region has 15 residues. Germline CDR1 is SGHNT and CDR2 is YYREEE (reference sequence). Trimming pared 2 bases from V and 9 bases from J, leaving 15 bases between. Both 60 Vbeta primers and 13 Jbeta primers went into the PCR. Data came from immunoSEQ multiplex PCR; TCRdb stores just in-frame clones and leaves some out. The sample includes 90,000 to 120,000 clones, 73% of them seen just once. The receptor was derived from a man younger than 45 in good health and CMV-seronegative. V is TRBV5-4 and J is TRBJ1-6, with a weak D call TRBD1 (5 bases). The sample was PBMCs. The DNA of the CDR3 is TGTGCCAGCAGCTTTGTCCCCAAGGGGCGTTCACCCCTCCACTTT. This sequence encodes CASSFVPKGRSPLHF.